The entry that follows covers one TCR beta chain sequence. Its specificity is unknown. Germline CDR1 SGHNT, CDR2 YYREEE (reference sequence). Unmatched junction bases numbered 14, after V lost 5 bases and J lost 2 bases. The length of the CDR3 is 17 residues. The sample comes from a study of OX40 agonist ivuxolimab in advanced cancers. On the study more broadly: Intravenous ivuxolimab at 0.01 to 10 mg/kg was given to patients every 2 weeks.

Clones were sequenced by immunoSEQ multiplex PCR, and TCRdb holds only the in-frame ones, with some missing. The data contain under 90,000 clones, around nine tenths of them singletons. Notes on the study in general: Expanded clones were, on average, more numerous among CD8+ T cells than CD4+.

This receptor was identified in an adult with an advanced solid tumor such as melanoma, head and neck, liver or kidney cancer. The specimen was CD4+ or CD8+ T cells sorted from blood, collected in a trial of the OX40 agonist ivuxolimab. V gene TRBV5-4 combines with J gene TRBJ1-1, with 8 bases fitting TRBD1. The CDR3 sequence is CASSIPGGPAGNTEAFF. In DNA, the CDR3 is TGTGCCAGCAGTATACCAGGGGGCCCTGCCGGAAACACTGAAGCTTTCTTT.